The clone carrying this TCR beta chain showed up many times. The antigen is not known. The source of the sample is a study of T cells in Graves' hyperthyroidism and ophthalmopathy. Study results and limitations: Blood also held most thyroid clonotypes expanded beyond 0.001.

For the diagnoses, clinical symptoms, serum thyroxine and TRAb, thyroid ultrasound and orbital computed tomography were used. PBMCs were sourced from 9 to 10 ml fresh peripheral blood. The ends were cut back, 0 bases at V and 6 bases at J, with 14 bases in the middle. From germline, CDR1 is SGHTA and CDR2 FQGNSA. CDR3 length equals 16 residues. Using RNA transcripts as the source, TCR beta CDR3 regions were amplified. The study used the HTBI primer set for a first-round RT-PCR of the TCR CDR3. Using its own MiXCR run on the multiplex PCR reads, TCRdb lists one record per CDR3 protein. The sample consists of around 200,000 distinct CDR3 sequences, 15% to 20% of them appearing once.

The TCR sequence derives from a man aged 35 to 55 with Graves' hyperthyroidism. The rearrangement links TRBV7-2 to TRBJ1-4; D not certain. Specimen: blood. The CDR3 nucleotides are TGTGCCAGCAGCTTAGCGGACGGTCGATTGCATGAAAAACTGTTTTTT. Its translation is CASSLADGRLHEKLFF.